The T cell receptor beta chain described here comes from a study of cytomegalovirus exposure and HLA in healthy donors (dated by TCRdb to the late 2010s). In terms of the full investigation: An earlier analysis of some 600 of the donors reported 250 to 350 Gb of sequence data and 100 million to 120 million unique TCR beta sequences obtained from roughly 180 million T cells. Roughly 300 gigabases of sequencing data and around 88 million unique TCR sequences made up an early release that covered around 640 HLA-typed donors. Of the 300 to 450 genotyped donors, approximately 83% fell in the genetic ancestry cluster associated with self-reported Caucasian donors. The study was designed to test whether signatures of past pathogen exposure could be identified by cataloging public T cell receptors. The study used immunosequencing to profile the T cell repertoires of more than 650 subjects and linked those repertoires to cytomegalovirus serostatus. In addition to the first cohort of 666 subjects, a separate validation cohort of 120 different subjects was used. High-throughput TCR immunosequencing, statistical association of individual TCRs with disease status, and machine learning were combined to predict cytomegalovirus infection status. A later analysis re-examined previously published TCR beta repertoires from 610 or so donors and added high-resolution HLA genotyping to investigate patterns of TCR occurrence. Rather than drawing on any new phenotypic data, the later analysis identified candidate immune exposures from TCR beta sequences and the way those sequences occurred across donors. To decide whether each TCR beta V gene segment behaved as functional or pseudogenic, an earlier analysis of some 570 of the donors relied on high-throughput TCR beta sequencing. Donor age, sex, ethnicity and CMV serostatus were collected together with the repertoire data. Genome-wide SNP genotypes for about three fifths of the roughly 700 donors were used in a later genetic analysis, which treated that subset as a discovery cohort. All discovery cohort repertoires had been generated using a single sequencing platform. Class I and class II HLA loci were covered by the typing at four-digit resolution. Typing coverage differed by locus: A, B, C, DRB1 and DQB1 were typed in about 620-640 donors, DQA1 in 500 to 550, DPA1 in some 600, and DPB1 in 472. Because of strong linkage in the cohort, roughly five DR-DQ haplotypes were treated as single units for association and clustering. On average, over 200,000 unique TCR beta nucleotide sequences were sequenced per donor among a few hundred genotyped donors of the cohort, with about 19% of those sequences being non-productive.

Receptor amplification or capture employed the immunoSEQ multiplex PCR assay. A mixture of 60 forward primers for TCR Vbeta segments and 13 reverse primers for TCR Jbeta segments was used in the multiplex PCR. The CDR3 region of rearranged TCR beta genes was amplified from genomic DNA by a multiplex PCR assay. On the Illumina HiSeq System, the amplified TCR beta libraries were sequenced as 87-base-pair reads. Concerning the study's data processing: Across the 600 to 700 repertoires, a later analysis counted approximately 75 million unique TCR beta chains, roughly 11 million of which were shared by at least two donors. Raw reads were error-corrected and collapsed into unique sequences with a nearest-neighbor algorithm that merged closely related sequences to remove PCR and sequencing errors. V, D and J gene segments were assigned by aligning CDR3 sequences to IMGT reference sequences. For a sequence to be retained, at least a six-nucleotide match to both a V gene segment and a J gene segment was required. A rearrangement was called productive if the CDR3 had no stop codons and remained in frame with V and J, and every other rearrangement was called non-productive. CDR3 was defined according to IMGT convention as the region running from the second conserved V-encoded cysteine to the conserved J-encoded phenylalanine. The earlier analysis of about 500 of the donors excluded sequences that lacked an unambiguous match to a single V gene segment. In an earlier analysis of 500 to 750 of the donors, V segments were called functional above 56.7% productive rearrangements and were called segregating when the between-donor standard deviation exceeded 5%. A statistical classification framework was built to diagnose cytomegalovirus status from the catalog of TCR beta chain sequences. In a later analysis, V and J genes were assigned by comparing TCR nucleotide sequences against IMGT/GENE-DB human TR gene sequences. In a later analysis, CDR3 sequences and most-parsimonious VDJ recombination scenarios were assigned using the TCRdist pipeline. In a later analysis, every TCR beta chain was defined by the combination of its CDR3 amino acid sequence and its V-gene family, and reads without a unique V-gene family were dropped. To address suspected cross-contamination and a sequencing artifact, a later analysis removed 592 highly shared, low-generation-probability nucleotide sequences. In a later analysis, a clonal expansion index for each public chain was calculated from normalized within-repertoire ranks of inferred template counts. In a later analysis, generation probabilities were computed with a VDJ recombination model fitted to out-of-frame rearrangements, and the resulting probabilities were checked against IGoR. A later analysis scored TCR-TCR, TCR-HLA and TCR-CMV co-occurrence with hypergeometric tests, applying a repertoire-size bias correction to TCR pairs. A later analysis estimated false discovery rates by permuting HLA or CMV assignments 20 times. In a later analysis, co-occurring TCRs were grouped with DBSCAN, and TCRdist sequence similarity was added when clustering was performed within HLA-allele-positive subsets. Repertoires with fewer than 30,000 or more than 120,000 public chains were left out of co-occurrence clustering, as were five repertoires with anomalous nucleotide sharing. TCRdb re-hosts the immuneACCESS table, in-frame sequences only. Its copies lack some clones; in the studies checked, an unresolved V gene accounts for under half of them, and the cause for the rest is not known. From that table come the V and J calls and clone size; the DNA was used to work out D and trimming. The sample table contains tens of thousands of clones; only one count was recorded for 55% to 80% of them. The ten largest clonotypes hold around a fifth of the sample.

The cohort was made up of 500 to 850 healthy bone marrow donors. All cohort members were sampled while nominally healthy, although unrecorded immune exposures were likely present. The donor tested CMV seropositive and was one of the 289 seropositive cohort members. Every donor gave a peripheral blood sample, and the peripheral blood mononuclear cells from that sample were used for TCR beta sequencing. The Qiagen DNeasy Blood Extraction Kit was used to extract genomic DNA from the blood cell samples. The paper's findings and limits, for the study overall: Presence/absence analyses assumed roughly uniform sequencing depth across donors, an assumption that may not hold. In an earlier analysis of 587 of the donors, most TCR beta V segments were observed in productive rearrangements about 87% or about 30% of the time, broadly matching IMGT annotations. In a later analysis, most CMV-associated TCR beta chains were found to appear HLA-restricted, with HLA associations seemingly driven largely by CMV exposure. In a later genetic analysis, a missense DCLRE1C variant was associated with V-gene and J-gene trimming of TCR beta chains, and the association was replicated in an independent cohort. A later genetic analysis reported fewer N-insertions in productive TCRs among donors in an Asian-associated ancestry cluster than the roughly 640-donor mean. Because the 87-base-pair reads could not distinguish some IMGT-functional V segments, including TRBV6-2 and TRBV6-3, those segments were excluded. According to the authors, the approach could potentially be generalized to other disease states and immunological phenotypes. A later analysis found that HLA-associated TCR beta chains were more clonally expanded and had lower generation probabilities than equally common non-associated chains. Because HLA typing was missing for some donors at each locus, association tests included only the typed subset. For the cohort, immune exposure information was limited to CMV serostatus. Only TCR beta chains were sequenced in this cohort, and the absence of alpha or paired-chain data limited detectable features. According to a later analysis, parvovirus B19, influenza, CMV and Epstein-Barr virus appeared linked to several top co-occurrence clusters. The earlier analysis of approximately 540 of the donors excluded 15 to 20 rarely observed V segments, including chromosome 9 orphons, because counts were too low. The classifier was reported to diagnose cytomegalovirus status with high specificity and sensitivity in both the original cohort and the validation cohort. The sequencing pipeline was judged likely to have produced a cluster of highly shared sequence variants as a technical artifact. At a false discovery rate of 0.05, a later analysis linked about 17,000 TCR beta sequences to specific HLA alleles. A further reported finding was that TCR beta sequences accurately predicted the HLA-A and HLA-B alleles for most subjects in the first cohort. In the study, 164 TCR beta chains were listed as associated with cytomegalovirus. Correlated functional status among segregating V segments might be attributable to linkage disequilibrium, but an unknown experimental factor could not be ruled out. In vitro tests confirmed that a few of the cytomegalovirus-associated TCR beta chains recognize cytomegalovirus antigens. A later analysis found that TCR association rates varied across HLA loci, with DRB1 alleles showing the most associated TCRs and HLA-C alleles the fewest. Across donors, most TCR sequences were observed very rarely, whereas some public TCRs were present in many individuals. Strong co-occurrence of HLA alleles, especially DR and DQ, made assigning TCR associations to individual alleles difficult.

Comment on this clone: The specificity of this receptor is unknown. Qualities for individual bases were not recorded, and no much larger clone is one base off.

For CDR1 and CDR2, the germline V gene lists MNHNS and SASEGT. Including the terminal cysteine and phenylalanine, the CDR3 comprises 12 residues. The sequence is cut down to CDR3 DNA, 36 bases in frame from base 1. Deletion took 4 bases off V and 2 bases off J, with a span of 5 bases between the germline ends. Here the chain combines TRBV6-1 and TRBJ2-5, with the D gene uncertain. Sequencing used PBMCs. The sequence was obtained from a woman aged 50 to 60 in good health and CMV-seropositive. The CDR3 reads CASSVRQETQYF. Here is the DNA: TGTGCCAGCAGTGTCAGGCAAGAGACCCAGTACTTC.